The rows below give T cell receptor beta chains drawn from one sample of a study of blood T cell repertoires in COVID-19. Method: immunoSEQ multiplex PCR; TCRdb's copy keeps in-frame clones and lacks some. The table shows about 200,000 clones, with 75% to 85% occurring only once. The sample comprised peripheral blood. These receptors were collected from a woman aged 40 to 50 with COVID-19, enrolled during active disease. Each CDR3 is given with its conserved first and last residue. Fields, in order: J gene, clone size, V gene, D gene, CDR3 protein, CDR3 DNA. The D gene is left open where the match is weak. Expanded clones get a size class; other rows say once, few or many, or leave the size out.

j_gene: TRBJ2-5; abundance: NA; v_gene: TRBV18; d_gene: NA; CDR3aa: CASSPRPGEETQYF; CDR3nt: TGTGCCAGCTCACCCCGACCAGGGGAAGAGACCCAGTACTTC
j_gene: TRBJ2-7; abundance: NA; v_gene: TRBV7-2; d_gene: NA; CDR3aa: CASSLVAGTSYEQYF; CDR3nt: TGTGCCAGCAGCTTAGTGGCGGGGACCTCCTACGAGCAGTACTTC
j_gene: TRBJ2-5; abundance: NA; v_gene: TRBV9; d_gene: NA; CDR3aa: CASSVYREQETQYF; CDR3nt: TGTGCCAGCAGCGTTTACAGGGAACAAGAGACCCAGTACTTC
j_gene: TRBJ2-7; abundance: NA; v_gene: TRBV3-1/TRBV3-2; d_gene: TRBD2; CDR3aa: CAKAGLAVYEQYF; CDR3nt: TGTGCCAAGGCGGGACTAGCGGTCTACGAGCAGTACTTC
j_gene: TRBJ1-2; abundance: NA; v_gene: TRBV6-5; d_gene: TRBD1; CDR3aa: CASKSQHRGNYGYTF; CDR3nt: TGTGCCAGCAAATCCCAGCACAGGGGTAACTATGGCTACACCTTC
j_gene: TRBJ2-7; abundance: NA; v_gene: TRBV18; d_gene: NA; CDR3aa: CASSPGVRNYEQYF; CDR3nt: TGTGCCAGCTCACCAGGAGTACGAAACTACGAGCAGTACTTC
j_gene: TRBJ1-1; abundance: NA; v_gene: TRBV29-1; d_gene: NA; CDR3aa: CSGMDIYTEAFF; CDR3nt: TGCAGCGGGATGGACATTTACACTGAAGCTTTCTTT
j_gene: TRBJ2-2; abundance: NA; v_gene: TRBV4-2; d_gene: TRBD1; CDR3aa: CASSQVTGQGGELFF; CDR3nt: TGTGCCAGCAGCCAGGTCACCGGACAGGGCGGGGAGCTGTTTTTT
j_gene: TRBJ2-5; abundance: NA; v_gene: TRBV14; d_gene: NA; CDR3aa: CASSQGTLETQYF; CDR3nt: TGTGCCAGCAGCCAAGGGACTTTAGAGACCCAGTACTTC
j_gene: TRBJ1-2; abundance: once; v_gene: TRBV20-1; d_gene: NA; CDR3aa: CGSTSYGYTF; CDR3nt: TGCGGCTCCACAAGTTATGGCTACACCTTC
j_gene: TRBJ2-4; abundance: NA; v_gene: TRBV14; d_gene: NA; CDR3aa: CASSQERGTGIQYF; CDR3nt: TGTGCCAGCAGCCAAGAGCGGGGCACGGGCATTCAGTACTTC
j_gene: TRBJ2-3; abundance: few; v_gene: TRBV5-1; d_gene: NA; CDR3aa: CASSIQGGMGTDTQYF; CDR3nt: TGCGCCAGCAGCATACAGGGAGGGATGGGCACAGATACGCAGTATTTT
j_gene: TRBJ1-2; abundance: NA; v_gene: TRBV4-2; d_gene: TRBD1; CDR3aa: CASSQEDRPNYGYTF; CDR3nt: TGTGCCAGCAGCCAAGAGGACAGGCCCAACTATGGCTACACCTTC
j_gene: TRBJ2-7; abundance: NA; v_gene: TRBV7-9; d_gene: TRBD2; CDR3aa: CASSLALAGGLEQYF; CDR3nt: TGTGCCAGCAGCTTAGCGCTTGCGGGGGGGCTCGAGCAGTACTTC
j_gene: TRBJ2-3; abundance: few; v_gene: TRBV5-1; d_gene: TRBD2; CDR3aa: CASSYTSGGAGADTQYF; CDR3nt: TGCGCCAGCAGCTATACTAGCGGGGGGGCCGGCGCAGATACGCAGTATTTT
j_gene: TRBJ2-7; abundance: NA; v_gene: TRBV29-1; d_gene: NA; CDR3aa: CSVVTASISYEQYF; CDR3nt: TGCAGCGTTGTGACAGCTTCCATATCCTACGAGCAGTACTTC
j_gene: TRBJ1-6; abundance: NA; v_gene: TRBV5-5; d_gene: NA; CDR3aa: CASSLLGGDNSPLHF; CDR3nt: TGTGCCAGCAGCTTACTAGGAGGGGATAATTCACCCCTCCACTTT
j_gene: TRBJ1-5; abundance: once; v_gene: TRBV2; d_gene: NA; CDR3aa: CASKIGGNQPQHF; CDR3nt: TGTGCCAGCAAAATCGGGGGCAATCAGCCCCAGCATTTT
j_gene: TRBJ1-1; abundance: few; v_gene: TRBV29-1; d_gene: NA; CDR3aa: CSVATNTEAFF; CDR3nt: TGCAGCGTTGCGACAAACACTGAAGCTTTCTTT
j_gene: TRBJ2-1; abundance: NA; v_gene: TRBV5-4; d_gene: NA; CDR3aa: CASSLELSSYNEQFF; CDR3nt: TGTGCCAGCAGCTTGGAATTGAGCTCCTACAATGAGCAGTTCTTC
j_gene: TRBJ2-7; abundance: NA; v_gene: TRBV9; d_gene: NA; CDR3aa: CASSVDQALVLSEQYF; CDR3nt: TGTGCCAGCAGCGTAGATCAAGCACTCGTCCTATCCGAGCAGTACTTC
j_gene: TRBJ2-3; abundance: NA; v_gene: TRBV7-9; d_gene: NA; CDR3aa: CASSLVLGPLQGDTQYF; CDR3nt: TGTGCCAGCAGCTTAGTTTTGGGCCCCCTCCAGGGAGATACGCAGTATTTT
j_gene: TRBJ1-1; abundance: many; v_gene: TRBV18; d_gene: TRBD1; CDR3aa: CASSPRQGRNTEAFF; CDR3nt: TGTGCCAGCTCACCGCGACAGGGGAGGAACACTGAAGCTTTCTTT
j_gene: TRBJ1-6; abundance: NA; v_gene: TRBV2; d_gene: NA; CDR3aa: CARNRGSSYNSPLHF; CDR3nt: TGTGCCAGAAACAGAGGGAGCTCCTATAATTCACCCCTCCACTTT
j_gene: TRBJ2-3; abundance: few; v_gene: TRBV3-1/TRBV3-2; d_gene: TRBD1; CDR3aa: CASSHRGQSVTDTQYF; CDR3nt: TGTGCCAGCAGCCACAGGGGGCAGTCGGTCACAGATACGCAGTATTTT